These T cell receptor beta chains were read from a single sample in a study of blood T cell repertoires in COVID-19. Repertoires were generated with immunoSEQ multiplex PCR, while TCRdb's copy carries only in-frame clones and drops some. This sample yields approximately 76,000 clones, of which roughly 88% are seen a single time; around 40% belongs to the top ten. Material for sequencing was peripheral blood. The receptors were sampled from a human donor in a cohort sampled during active COVID-19. Each CDR3 is given without its conserved first and last residue. Each record gives: V gene, J gene, CDR3 protein.

v_gene: TRBV5-4
j_gene: TRBJ1-4
CDR3aa: ASSQEAGQGKLF

v_gene: TRBV19
j_gene: TRBJ2-7
CDR3aa: ASSIVAGGRYEQY

v_gene: TRBV5-1
j_gene: TRBJ1-4
CDR3aa: ASSTGQGNEKLF

v_gene: TRBV7-9
j_gene: TRBJ1-4
CDR3aa: ASSNGQGEGEKLF

v_gene: TRBV2
j_gene: TRBJ1-5
CDR3aa: ASSPGQGQPQH

v_gene: TRBV28
j_gene: TRBJ2-7
CDR3aa: ASSLDGFSSYEQY

v_gene: TRBV5-4
j_gene: TRBJ2-1
CDR3aa: ASKLAGGNEQF

v_gene: TRBV7-2
j_gene: TRBJ2-1
CDR3aa: ASSFKAGGGNEQF

v_gene: TRBV7-2
j_gene: TRBJ1-5
CDR3aa: ASSLGQGRNQPQH

v_gene: TRBV7-9
j_gene: TRBJ2-7
CDR3aa: ASSTVVGTASYEQY

v_gene: TRBV24-1
j_gene: TRBJ1-2
CDR3aa: ATRAGGIEGYT

v_gene: TRBV3-1/TRBV3-2
j_gene: TRBJ1-6
CDR3aa: ASSQGGQFNSPLH

v_gene: TRBV15
j_gene: TRBJ2-7
CDR3aa: ATSRVRPGAYEQY

v_gene: TRBV5-1
j_gene: TRBJ2-3
CDR3aa: ASSSGGTGTNTQY

v_gene: TRBV11-3
j_gene: TRBJ1-1
CDR3aa: ASTPQRSGTEAF

v_gene: TRBV9
j_gene: TRBJ2-1
CDR3aa: ASSLGEGAPSSYNEQF

v_gene: TRBV30
j_gene: TRBJ2-5
CDR3aa: AWSEGYQETQY

v_gene: TRBV2
j_gene: TRBJ2-2
CDR3aa: ASRKSSGGVNTGELF

v_gene: TRBV5-1
j_gene: TRBJ1-2
CDR3aa: ASSLGTSNYGYT

v_gene: TRBV18
j_gene: TRBJ1-5
CDR3aa: ASSLGLTVSQPQH

v_gene: TRBV5-6
j_gene: TRBJ1-1
CDR3aa: ASSYYRGRDTEAF

v_gene: TRBV24-1
j_gene: TRBJ2-3
CDR3aa: ATSDLLTAPDTQY

v_gene: TRBV5-8
j_gene: TRBJ2-1
CDR3aa: ASSLHFGTGIYNEQF

v_gene: TRBV2
j_gene: TRBJ1-2
CDR3aa: ASSTSTGVATRGPALAYGYT

v_gene: TRBV5-6
j_gene: TRBJ2-1
CDR3aa: ASSLTSGRAWAYNEQF

v_gene: TRBV7-9
j_gene: TRBJ2-2
CDR3aa: ASSLQTGQGVITGELF

v_gene: TRBV2
j_gene: TRBJ1-2
CDR3aa: ASSPTGTNYGYT

v_gene: TRBV24-1
j_gene: TRBJ2-1
CDR3aa: ATSDFSSGGGEF

v_gene: TRBV27
j_gene: TRBJ1-2
CDR3aa: ASSRGQGSYGYT

v_gene: TRBV19
j_gene: TRBJ2-5
CDR3aa: ASSPMAGGLETQY

v_gene: TRBV6-5
j_gene: TRBJ2-1
CDR3aa: ASSSRAEQF

v_gene: TRBV19
j_gene: TRBJ1-5
CDR3aa: ASSTPGQVYGNQPQH

v_gene: TRBV28
j_gene: TRBJ2-1
CDR3aa: ASSSSGTTYNEQF

v_gene: TRBV4-3
j_gene: TRBJ1-2
CDR3aa: ASSQDGGSGYT

v_gene: TRBV7-6
j_gene: TRBJ1-5
CDR3aa: ASSLALDQPQH

v_gene: TRBV6-5
j_gene: TRBJ2-5
CDR3aa: ASRFRGTGTQY

v_gene: TRBV13
j_gene: TRBJ2-7
CDR3aa: ASSTSGRTYEQY

v_gene: TRBV5-1
j_gene: TRBJ2-3
CDR3aa: ASSFEGGRTDTQY

v_gene: TRBV9
j_gene: TRBJ2-1
CDR3aa: ASSPRAAGGPDEQF

v_gene: TRBV19
j_gene: TRBJ1-2
CDR3aa: ASSISGYGYT

v_gene: TRBV3-1/TRBV3-2
j_gene: TRBJ2-3
CDR3aa: ASSPPGLSTDTQY

v_gene: TRBV4-2
j_gene: TRBJ1-4
CDR3aa: ASSQDGSTNEKLF

v_gene: TRBV6-4
j_gene: TRBJ2-1
CDR3aa: ASSDSSVASYNEQF

v_gene: TRBV5-3
j_gene: TRBJ2-1
CDR3aa: ARRPIDEQF

v_gene: TRBV7-2
j_gene: TRBJ1-5
CDR3aa: ASSPGGYSNQPQH

v_gene: TRBV24-1
j_gene: TRBJ1-2
CDR3aa: ATSGSGYGYT

v_gene: TRBV12-3/TRBV12-4
j_gene: TRBJ1-2
CDR3aa: ASSATGNYGYT

v_gene: TRBV24-1
j_gene: TRBJ2-3
CDR3aa: ATSVSTDTQY

v_gene: TRBV24-1
j_gene: TRBJ2-1
CDR3aa: ATSEQGRVDEQF

v_gene: TRBV5-1
j_gene: TRBJ1-3
CDR3aa: ASSSDYAGNTIY

v_gene: TRBV18
j_gene: TRBJ2-5
CDR3aa: ASSPSTGGLETQY